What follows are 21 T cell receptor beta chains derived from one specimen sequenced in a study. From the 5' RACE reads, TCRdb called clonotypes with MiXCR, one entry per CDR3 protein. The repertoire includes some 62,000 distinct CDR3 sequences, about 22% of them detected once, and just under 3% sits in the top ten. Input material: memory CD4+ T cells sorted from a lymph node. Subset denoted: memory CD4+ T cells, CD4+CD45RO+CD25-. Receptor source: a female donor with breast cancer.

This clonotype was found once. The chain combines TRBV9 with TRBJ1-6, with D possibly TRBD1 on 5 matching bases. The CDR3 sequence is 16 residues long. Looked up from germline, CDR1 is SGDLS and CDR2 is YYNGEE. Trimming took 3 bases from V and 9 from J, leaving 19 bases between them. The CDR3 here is CASSGTPVQVSSPLHF. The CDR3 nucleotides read TGTGCCAGCAGCGGAACCCCGGTACAGGTCTCTTCACCCCTCCACTTT. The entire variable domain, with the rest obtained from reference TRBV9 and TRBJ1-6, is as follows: DSGVTQTPKHLITATGQRVTLRCSPRSGDLSVYWYQQSLDQGLQFLIQYYNGEERAKGNILERFSAQQFPDLHSELNLSSLELGDSALYFCASSGTPVQVSSPLHFGNGTRLTVT.

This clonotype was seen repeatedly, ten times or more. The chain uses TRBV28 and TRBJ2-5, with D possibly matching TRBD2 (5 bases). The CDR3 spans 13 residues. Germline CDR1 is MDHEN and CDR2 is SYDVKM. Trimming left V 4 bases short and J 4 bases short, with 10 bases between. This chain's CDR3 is CASSSRDLETQYF. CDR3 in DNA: TGTGCCAGCAGTTCGAGGGATTTAGAGACCCAGTACTTC.

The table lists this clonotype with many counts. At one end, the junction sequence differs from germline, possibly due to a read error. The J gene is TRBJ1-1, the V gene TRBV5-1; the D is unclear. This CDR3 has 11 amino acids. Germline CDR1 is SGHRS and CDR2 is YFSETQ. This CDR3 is CASSLNTEAFF. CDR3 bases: TGTGCCAGCAGCCTCAACACTGAAGCTTTCTTT.

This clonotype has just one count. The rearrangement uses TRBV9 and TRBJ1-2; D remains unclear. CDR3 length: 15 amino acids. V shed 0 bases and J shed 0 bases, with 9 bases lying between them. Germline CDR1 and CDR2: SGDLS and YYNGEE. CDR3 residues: CASSVDRDPNYGYTF. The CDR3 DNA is TGTGCCAGCAGCGTAGACCGAGACCCTAACTATGGCTACACCTTC.

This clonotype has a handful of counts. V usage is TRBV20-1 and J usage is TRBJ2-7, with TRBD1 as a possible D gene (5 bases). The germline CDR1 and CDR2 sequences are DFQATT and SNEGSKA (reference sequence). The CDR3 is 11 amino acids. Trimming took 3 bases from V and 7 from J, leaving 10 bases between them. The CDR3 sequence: CSASVWTEQYF. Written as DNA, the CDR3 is TGCAGTGCTAGTGTGTGGACAGAGCAGTACTTC.

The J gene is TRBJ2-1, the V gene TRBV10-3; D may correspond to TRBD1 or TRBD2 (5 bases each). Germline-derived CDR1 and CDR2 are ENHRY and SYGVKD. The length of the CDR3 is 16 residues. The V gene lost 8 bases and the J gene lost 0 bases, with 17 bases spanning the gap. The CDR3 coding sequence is TGTGCCATCCGAAGCCGGGACGGAAGCTCCTACAATGAGCAGTTCTTC. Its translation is CAIRSRDGSSYNEQFF.

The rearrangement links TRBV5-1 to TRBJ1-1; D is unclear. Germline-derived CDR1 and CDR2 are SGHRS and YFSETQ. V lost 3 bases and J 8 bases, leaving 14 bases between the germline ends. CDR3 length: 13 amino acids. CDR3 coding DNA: TGCGCCAGCAGCTGGGAGAGTTCGTTAGAAGCTTTCTTT. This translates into CASSWESSLEAFF.

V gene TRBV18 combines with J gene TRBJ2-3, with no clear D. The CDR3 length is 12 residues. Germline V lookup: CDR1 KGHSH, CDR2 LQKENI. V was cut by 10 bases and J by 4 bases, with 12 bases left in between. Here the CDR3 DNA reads TGTGCCACCTTCCAATTACCAGATACGCAGTATTTT. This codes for CATFQLPDTQYF.

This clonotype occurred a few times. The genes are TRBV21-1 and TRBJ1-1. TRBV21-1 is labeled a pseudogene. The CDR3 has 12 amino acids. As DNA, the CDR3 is TGTGCCAGCAGCTACCGCCCTTCCTGGGCTTTCTTT. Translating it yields CASSYRPSWAFF.

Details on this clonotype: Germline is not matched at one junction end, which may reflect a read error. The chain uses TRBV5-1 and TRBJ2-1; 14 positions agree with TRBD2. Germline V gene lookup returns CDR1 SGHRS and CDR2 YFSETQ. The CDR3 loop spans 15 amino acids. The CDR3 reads CASSQGLAGVGEQSF. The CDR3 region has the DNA TGCGCCAGCAGCCAGGGACTAGCGGGAGTAGGTGAGCAGTCCTTC.

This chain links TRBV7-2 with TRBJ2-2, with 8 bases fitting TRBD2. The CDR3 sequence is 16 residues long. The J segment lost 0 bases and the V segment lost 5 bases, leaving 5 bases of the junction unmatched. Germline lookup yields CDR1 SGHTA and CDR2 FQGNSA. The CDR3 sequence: CASSPGGRTNTGELFF. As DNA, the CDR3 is TGTGCCAGCAGCCCGGGAGGGCGGACGAACACCGGGGAGCTGTTTTTT.

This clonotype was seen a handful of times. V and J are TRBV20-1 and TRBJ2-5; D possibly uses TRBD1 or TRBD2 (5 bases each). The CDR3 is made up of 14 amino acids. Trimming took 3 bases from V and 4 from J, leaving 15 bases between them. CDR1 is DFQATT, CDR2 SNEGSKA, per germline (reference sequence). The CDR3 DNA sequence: TGCAGTGCTAGGGGGGTTCGGGTAAGAGAGACCCAGTACTTC. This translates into CSARGVRVRETQYF.

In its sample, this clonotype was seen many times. CDR3 sequence: CASSLGDLLGDEQFF. In DNA, the CDR3 is TGCGCCAGCAGCTTGGGGGACCTTTTAGGAGATGAGCAGTTCTTC. The rearrangement links TRBV5-1 to TRBJ2-1; D is perhaps TRBD1 or TRBD2 (5 bases each). Germline V gene sequence: CDR1 SGHRS, CDR2 YFSETQ. The CDR3 runs to 15 residues. Trimming took off 0 bases at V and 8 bases at J, with 15 bases between the two ends.

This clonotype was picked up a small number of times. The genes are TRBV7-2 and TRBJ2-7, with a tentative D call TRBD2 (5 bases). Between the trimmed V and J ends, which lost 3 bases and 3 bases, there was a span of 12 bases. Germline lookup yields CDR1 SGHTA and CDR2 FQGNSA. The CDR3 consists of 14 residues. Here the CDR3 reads CASSFRGNNYEQYF. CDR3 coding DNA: TGTGCCAGCAGCTTTAGAGGGAACAACTACGAGCAGTACTTC.

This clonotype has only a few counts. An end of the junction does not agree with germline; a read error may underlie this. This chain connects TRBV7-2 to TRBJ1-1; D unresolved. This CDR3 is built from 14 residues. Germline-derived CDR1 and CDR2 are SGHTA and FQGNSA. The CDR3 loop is CASGLRRSGTEAFF. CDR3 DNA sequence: TGTGCCAGCGGCTTACGGCGCTCTGGGACTGAAGCTTTCTTT.

The CDR3 DNA reads as TGTGCCAGCAGGGGAGCTAACTATGGCTACACCTTC. Translating it yields CASRGANYGYTF. The rearrangement links TRBV6-5 to TRBJ1-2; no clear D gene. From germline, CDR1 is MNHEY and CDR2 SVGAGI. The CDR3 is made up of 12 amino acids. Trimming removed 6 bases at V and 0 bases at J, with 5 bases between.

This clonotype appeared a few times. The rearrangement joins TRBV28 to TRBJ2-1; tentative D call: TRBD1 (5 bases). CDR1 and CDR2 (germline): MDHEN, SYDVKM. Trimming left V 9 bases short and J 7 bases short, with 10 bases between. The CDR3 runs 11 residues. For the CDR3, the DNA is TGTGCCAGTGGCCACAGGAATGAGCAGTTCTTC. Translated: CASGHRNEQFF.

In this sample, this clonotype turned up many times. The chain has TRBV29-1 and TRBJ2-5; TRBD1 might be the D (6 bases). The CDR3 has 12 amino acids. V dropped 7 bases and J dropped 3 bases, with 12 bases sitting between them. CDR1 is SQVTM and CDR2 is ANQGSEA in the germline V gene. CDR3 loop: CSAHRTEETQYF. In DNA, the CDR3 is TGCAGCGCCCATCGGACAGAAGAGACCCAGTACTTC.

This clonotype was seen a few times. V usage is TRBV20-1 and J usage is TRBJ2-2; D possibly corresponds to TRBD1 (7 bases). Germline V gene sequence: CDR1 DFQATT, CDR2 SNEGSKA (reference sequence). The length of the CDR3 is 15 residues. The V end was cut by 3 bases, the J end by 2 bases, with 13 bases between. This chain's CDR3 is CSASPGGHNTGELFF. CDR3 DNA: TGCAGTGCTAGCCCAGGGGGGCATAACACCGGGGAGCTGTTTTTT.

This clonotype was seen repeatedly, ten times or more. Here the CDR3 reads CASSLGLAGTLGSQETQYF. As DNA, the CDR3 is TGTGCCAGCAGCCTGGGACTAGCGGGGACCCTAGGGAGCCAAGAGACCCAGTACTTC. The rearrangement links TRBV6-5 to TRBJ2-5, with 13 nucleotides matching TRBD2. V lost 6 bases, J lost 1 base, and 14 bases stayed unmatched. Per germline, CDR1 MNHEY and CDR2 SVGAGI. The CDR3 has 19 residues.

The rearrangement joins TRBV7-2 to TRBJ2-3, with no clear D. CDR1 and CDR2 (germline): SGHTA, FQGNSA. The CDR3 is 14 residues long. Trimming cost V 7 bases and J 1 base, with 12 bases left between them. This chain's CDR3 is CASTRASGTDTQYF. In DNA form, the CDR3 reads TGTGCCAGCACCCGGGCCTCGGGCACAGATACGCAGTATTTT.